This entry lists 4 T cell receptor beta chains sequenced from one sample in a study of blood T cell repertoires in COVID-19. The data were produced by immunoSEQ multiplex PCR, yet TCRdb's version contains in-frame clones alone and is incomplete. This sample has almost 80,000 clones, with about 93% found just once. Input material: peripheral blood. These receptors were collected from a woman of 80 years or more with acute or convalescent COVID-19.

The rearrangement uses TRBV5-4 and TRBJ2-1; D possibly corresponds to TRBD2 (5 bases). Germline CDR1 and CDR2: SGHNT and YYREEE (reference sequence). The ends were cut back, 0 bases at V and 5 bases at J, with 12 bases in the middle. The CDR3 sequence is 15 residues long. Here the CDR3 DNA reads TGTGCCAGCAGCTTGGAGGCGGGCCGGGACAATGAGCAGTTCTTC. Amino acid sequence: CASSLEAGRDNEQFF.

The CDR3: CASTDSGGAETQYF. In DNA, the CDR3 is TGTGCCAGTACCGACTCGGGGGGGGCGGAGACCCAGTACTTC. This chain links TRBV19 with TRBJ2-5; 8 nucleotides agree with TRBD2. The V segment lost 7 bases and the J segment 5 bases; nucleotides outside the gene matches: 9. The germline V gene encodes CDR1 LNHDA and CDR2 SQIVND (reference sequence). CDR3 length: 14 residues.

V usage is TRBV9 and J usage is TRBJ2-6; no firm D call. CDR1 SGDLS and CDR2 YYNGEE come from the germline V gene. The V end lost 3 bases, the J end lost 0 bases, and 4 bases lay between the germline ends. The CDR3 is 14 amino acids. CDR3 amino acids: CASSARSGANVLTF. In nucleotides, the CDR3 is TGTGCCAGCAGCGCTCGCTCTGGGGCCAACGTCCTGACTTTC.

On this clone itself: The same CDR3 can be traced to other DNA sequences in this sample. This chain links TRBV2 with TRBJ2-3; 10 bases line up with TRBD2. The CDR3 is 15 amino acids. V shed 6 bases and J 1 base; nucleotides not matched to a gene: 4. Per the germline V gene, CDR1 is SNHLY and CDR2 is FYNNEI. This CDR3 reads CASSAGTSGTDTQYF. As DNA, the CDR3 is TGTGCCAGCAGCGCCGGGACTAGCGGCACAGATACGCAGTATTTT.